This entry lists 2 T cell receptor beta chains sequenced from one sample in a study of tumor-infiltrating lymphocytes in oesophageal squamous cell carcinoma. TCRdb re-called the PCR reads with MiXCR, one entry per CDR3 protein. The data contain about 6,600 distinct CDR3 sequences, approximately 15% of them seen just once; the ten biggest clones take up less than 15%. Material: blood. These receptors were collected from a male donor with esophageal squamous cell carcinoma.

This chain uses TRBV7-8 with TRBJ2-2, with D unresolved. V dropped 5 bases and J dropped 2 bases, with 12 bases sitting between them. This CDR3 contains 15 residues. CDR1 and CDR2 from the germline V gene are SGHVS and FQNEAQ. CDR3 nucleotides: TGTGCCAGCAGCCCGGCCTTCATCAACACCGGGGAGCTGTTTTTT. It encodes CASSPAFINTGELFF.

This clonotype is large (0.1 to 1%) in the sample. V is TRBV7-3 and J is TRBJ2-1; the D gene could be TRBD1 or TRBD2 (5 bases each). Germline CDR1 is SGHTA and CDR2 is FQGTGA. V gave up 0 bases and J gave up 10 bases, with 16 bases separating them. The CDR3 loop spans 15 amino acids. This CDR3 is CASSLTLGTGGEQFF. The CDR3, as DNA: TGTGCCAGCAGCTTAACCTTGGGGACCGGTGGGGAGCAGTTCTTC.